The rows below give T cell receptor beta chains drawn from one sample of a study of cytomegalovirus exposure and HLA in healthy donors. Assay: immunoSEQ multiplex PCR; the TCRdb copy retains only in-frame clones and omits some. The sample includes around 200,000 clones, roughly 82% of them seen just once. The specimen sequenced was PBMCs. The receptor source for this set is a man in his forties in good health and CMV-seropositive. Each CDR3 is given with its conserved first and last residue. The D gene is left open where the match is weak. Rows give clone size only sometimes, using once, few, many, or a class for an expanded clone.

CASSLAWQVAGELFF	TGTGCCAGCAGCTTAGCTTGGCAAGTCGCCGGGGAGCTGTTTTTT	15	NA	TRBJ2-2	NA	TRBV7-9
CASSPRPGTYEQYF	TGTGCCAGCAGCCCCAGGCCAGGGACCTACGAGCAGTACTTC	14	few	TRBJ2-7	NA	TRBV5-4
CASSTPTSGRADTGELFF	TGTGCCAGCAGCACCCCCACTAGCGGGAGGGCGGACACCGGGGAGCTGTTTTTT	18	NA	TRBJ2-2	TRBD2	TRBV11-2
CASSALEVETQYF	TGCGCCAGCAGCGCCCTAGAGGTGGAGACCCAGTACTTC	13	NA	TRBJ2-5	NA	TRBV5-1
CAIYQSGGRWNEQFF	TGTGCCATATACCAGAGCGGGGGACGTTGGAATGAGCAGTTCTTC	15	NA	TRBJ2-1	TRBD2	TRBV2
CASSFQQGNQPQHF	TGTGCCAGTAGCTTCCAACAGGGGAATCAGCCCCAGCATTTT	14	NA	TRBJ1-5	TRBD1	TRBV19
CASSPGPGLDTGELFF	TGTGCCAGCAGCCCTGGGCCGGGACTGGACACCGGGGAGCTGTTTTTT	16	NA	TRBJ2-2	NA	TRBV7-9
CASSLEQGGPYNEQFF	TGCGCCAGCAGCTTGGAACAGGGGGGGCCATACAATGAGCAGTTCTTC	16	NA	TRBJ2-1	NA	TRBV5-1
CASRAGVPNTEAFF	TGTGCCAGCAGGGCAGGGGTCCCGAACACTGAAGCTTTCTTT	14	NA	TRBJ1-1	NA	TRBV11-2
CASSERTSGTSDTQYF	TGTGCCAGCAGTGAGCGGACTAGCGGGACCTCAGATACGCAGTATTTT	16	once	TRBJ2-3	TRBD2	TRBV25-1
CASSFIGTGFKSKPNYGYTF	TGCGCCAGCAGCTTTATCGGGACAGGATTCAAAAGCAAGCCTAACTATGGCTACACCTTC	20	NA	TRBJ1-2	TRBD1	TRBV5-1
CSSGLKETQYF	TGCAGCTCGGGACTAAAAGAGACCCAGTACTTC	11	few	TRBJ2-5	TRBD2	TRBV20-1
CASSLEAGVTDTQYF	TGCGCCAGCAGCTTGGAGGCAGGGGTTACAGATACGCAGTATTTT	15	NA	TRBJ2-3	NA	TRBV5-1
CAWSVLSNEQFF	TGTGCCTGGAGTGTACTGTCCAATGAGCAGTTCTTC	12	NA	TRBJ2-1	NA	TRBV30
CASSQRTSGRTDTQYF	TGTGCCAGCAGCCAACGGACTAGCGGGAGAACAGATACGCAGTATTTT	16	NA	TRBJ2-3	TRBD2	TRBV7-2
CASSFRPTATNEKLFF	TGCGCCAGCAGCTTTAGACCGACAGCAACTAATGAAAAACTGTTTTTT	16	once	TRBJ1-4	NA	TRBV5-1
CASREGGHFEAFF	TGTGCCAGCAGGGAGGGAGGACACTTTGAAGCTTTCTTT	13	many	TRBJ1-1	NA	TRBV25-1
CASSIGSGTGQETQYF	TGTGCCAGTAGTATAGGTTCGGGTACGGGCCAAGAGACCCAGTACTTC	16	once	TRBJ2-5	NA	TRBV19
CASSPWAGQGSETQYF	TGCGCCAGCAGCCCTTGGGCGGGACAGGGGTCGGAGACCCAGTACTTC	16	NA	TRBJ2-5	TRBD1	TRBV5-1
CASNRLAREADTQYF	TGTGCCAGCAATCGCCTAGCTAGGGAGGCAGATACGCAGTATTTT	15	once	TRBJ2-3	NA	TRBV9